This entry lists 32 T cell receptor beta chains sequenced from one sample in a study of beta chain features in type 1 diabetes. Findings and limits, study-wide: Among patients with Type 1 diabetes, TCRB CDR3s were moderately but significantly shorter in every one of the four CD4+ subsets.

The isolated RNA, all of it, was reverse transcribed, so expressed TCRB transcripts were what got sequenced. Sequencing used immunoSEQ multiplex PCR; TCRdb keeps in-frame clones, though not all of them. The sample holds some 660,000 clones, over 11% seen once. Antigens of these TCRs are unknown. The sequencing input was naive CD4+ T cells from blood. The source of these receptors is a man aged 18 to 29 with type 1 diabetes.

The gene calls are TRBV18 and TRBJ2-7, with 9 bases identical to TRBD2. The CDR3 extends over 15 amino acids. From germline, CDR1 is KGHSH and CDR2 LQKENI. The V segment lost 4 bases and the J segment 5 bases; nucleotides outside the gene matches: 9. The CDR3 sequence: CASSLPGLANNEQYF. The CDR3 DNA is TGTGCCAGCTCACTCCCGGGACTAGCCAACAACGAGCAGTACTTC.

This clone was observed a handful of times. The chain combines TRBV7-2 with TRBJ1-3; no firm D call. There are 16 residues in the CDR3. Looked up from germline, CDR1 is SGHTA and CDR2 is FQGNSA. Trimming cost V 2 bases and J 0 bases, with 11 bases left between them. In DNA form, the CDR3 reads TGTGCCAGCAGCTTATACAGTACTTCCTCTGGAAACACCATATATTTT. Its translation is CASSLYSTSSGNTIYF.

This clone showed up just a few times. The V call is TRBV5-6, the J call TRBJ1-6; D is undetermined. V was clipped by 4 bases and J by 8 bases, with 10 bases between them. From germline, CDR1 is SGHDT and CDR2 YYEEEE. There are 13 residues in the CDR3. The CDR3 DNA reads TGTGCCAGCAGCCCGACCCCAGATTCACCCCTCCACTTT. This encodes CASSPTPDSPLHF. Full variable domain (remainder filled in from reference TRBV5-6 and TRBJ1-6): DAGVTQSPTHLIKTRGQQVTLRCSPKSGHDTVSWYQQALGQGPQFIFQYYEEEERQRGNFPDRFSGHQFPNYSSELNVNALLLGDSALYLCASSPTPDSPLHFGNGTRLTVT.

The CDR3 here is CASSGTYEQYF. In DNA, the CDR3 is TGTGCCAGTAGTGGGACCTACGAGCAGTACTTC. The genes are TRBV19 and TRBJ2-7; no clear D gene. Trimming pared 5 bases from V and 2 bases from J, leaving 4 bases between. CDR3 length equals 11 residues. Per the germline V gene, CDR1 is LNHDA and CDR2 is SQIVND (reference sequence).

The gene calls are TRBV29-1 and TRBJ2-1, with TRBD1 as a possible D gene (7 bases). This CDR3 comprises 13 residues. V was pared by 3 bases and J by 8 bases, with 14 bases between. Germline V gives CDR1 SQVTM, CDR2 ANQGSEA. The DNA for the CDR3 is TGCAGCGTTGAGTGGCAGGGGGGCGATGAGCAGTTCTTC. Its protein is CSVEWQGGDEQFF.

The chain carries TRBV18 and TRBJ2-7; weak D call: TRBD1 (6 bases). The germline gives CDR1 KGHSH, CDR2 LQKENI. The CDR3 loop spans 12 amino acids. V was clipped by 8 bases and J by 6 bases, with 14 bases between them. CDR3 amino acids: CASGAGVGEQYF. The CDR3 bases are TGTGCCAGCGGCGCAGGGGTCGGCGAGCAGTACTTC.

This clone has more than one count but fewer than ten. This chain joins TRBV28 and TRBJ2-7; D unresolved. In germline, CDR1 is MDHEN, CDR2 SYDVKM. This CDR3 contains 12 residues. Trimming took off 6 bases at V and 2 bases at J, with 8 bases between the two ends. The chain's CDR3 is CASRTHTYEQYF. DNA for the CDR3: TGTGCCAGCAGGACACACACCTACGAGCAGTACTTC.

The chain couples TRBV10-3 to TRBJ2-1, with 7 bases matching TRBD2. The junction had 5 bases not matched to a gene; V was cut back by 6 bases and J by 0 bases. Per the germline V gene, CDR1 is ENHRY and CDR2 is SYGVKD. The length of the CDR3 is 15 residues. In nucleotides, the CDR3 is TGTGCCATCAGGTCAGCGGGATCCTCCTACAATGAGCAGTTCTTC. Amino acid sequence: CAIRSAGSSYNEQFF.

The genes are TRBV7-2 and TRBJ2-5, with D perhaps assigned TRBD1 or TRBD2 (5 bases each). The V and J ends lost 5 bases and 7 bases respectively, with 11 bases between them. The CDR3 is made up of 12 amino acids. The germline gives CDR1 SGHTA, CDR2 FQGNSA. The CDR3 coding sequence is TGTGCCAGCAGCCAACGTGGGGGGACCCAGTACTTC. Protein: CASSQRGGTQYF.

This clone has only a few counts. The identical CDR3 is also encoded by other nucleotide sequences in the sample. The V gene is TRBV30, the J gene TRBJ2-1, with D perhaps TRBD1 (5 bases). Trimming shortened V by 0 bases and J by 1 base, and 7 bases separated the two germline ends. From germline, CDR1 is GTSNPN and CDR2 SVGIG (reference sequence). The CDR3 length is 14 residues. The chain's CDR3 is CAWSVRVSYNEQFF. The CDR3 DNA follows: TGTGCCTGGAGTGTCAGGGTATCCTACAATGAGCAGTTCTTC.

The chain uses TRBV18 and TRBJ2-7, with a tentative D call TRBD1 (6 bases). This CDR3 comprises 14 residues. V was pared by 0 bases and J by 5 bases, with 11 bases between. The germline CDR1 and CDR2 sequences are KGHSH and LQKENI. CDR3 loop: CASSPPVKGDEQYF. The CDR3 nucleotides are TGTGCCAGCTCACCACCGGTTAAGGGGGACGAGCAGTACTTC. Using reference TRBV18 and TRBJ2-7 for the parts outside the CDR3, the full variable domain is NAGVMQNPRHLVRRRGQEARLRCSPMKGHSHVYWYRQLPEEGLKFMVYLQKENIIDESGMPKERFSAEFPKEGPSILRIQQVVRGDSAAYFCASSPPVKGDEQYFGPGTRLTVT.

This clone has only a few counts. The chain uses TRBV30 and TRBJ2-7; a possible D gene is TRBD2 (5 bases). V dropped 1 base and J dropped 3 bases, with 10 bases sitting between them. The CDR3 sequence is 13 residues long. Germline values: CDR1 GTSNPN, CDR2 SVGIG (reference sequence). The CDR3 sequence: CAWSETGNYEQYF. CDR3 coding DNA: TGTGCCTGGAGTGAGACGGGGAACTACGAGCAGTACTTC.

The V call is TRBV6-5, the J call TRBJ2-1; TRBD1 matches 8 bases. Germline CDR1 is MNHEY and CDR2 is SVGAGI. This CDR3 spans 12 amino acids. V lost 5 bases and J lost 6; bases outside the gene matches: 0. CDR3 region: CASSDRGNEQFF. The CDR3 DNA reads TGTGCCAGCAGTGACAGGGGCAATGAGCAGTTCTTC.

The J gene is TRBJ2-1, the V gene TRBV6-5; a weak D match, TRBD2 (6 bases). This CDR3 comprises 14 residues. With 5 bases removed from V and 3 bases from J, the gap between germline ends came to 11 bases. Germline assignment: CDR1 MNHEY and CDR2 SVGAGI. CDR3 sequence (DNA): TGTGCCAGCAGTACCCCGGGACTCTACAATGAGCAGTTCTTC. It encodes CASSTPGLYNEQFF.

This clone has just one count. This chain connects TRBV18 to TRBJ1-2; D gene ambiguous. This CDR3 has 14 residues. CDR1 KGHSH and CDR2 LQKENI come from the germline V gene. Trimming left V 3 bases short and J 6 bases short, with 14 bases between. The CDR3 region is CASSPRYAVDGYTF. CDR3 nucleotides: TGTGCCAGCTCACCCAGGTACGCGGTGGATGGCTACACCTTC.

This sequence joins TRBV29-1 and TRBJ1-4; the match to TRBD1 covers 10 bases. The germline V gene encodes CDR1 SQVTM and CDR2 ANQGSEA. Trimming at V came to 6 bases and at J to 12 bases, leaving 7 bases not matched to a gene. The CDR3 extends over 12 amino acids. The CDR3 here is CSVRDRGRELFF. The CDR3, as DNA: TGCAGCGTGCGGGACAGGGGAAGAGAACTGTTTTTT.

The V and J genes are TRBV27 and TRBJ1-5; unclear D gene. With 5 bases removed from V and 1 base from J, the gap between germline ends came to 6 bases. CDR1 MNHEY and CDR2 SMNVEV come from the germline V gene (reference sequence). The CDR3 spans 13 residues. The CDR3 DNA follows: TGTGCCAGCAGTACGATAAGCAATCAGCCCCAGCATTTT. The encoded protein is CASSTISNQPQHF.

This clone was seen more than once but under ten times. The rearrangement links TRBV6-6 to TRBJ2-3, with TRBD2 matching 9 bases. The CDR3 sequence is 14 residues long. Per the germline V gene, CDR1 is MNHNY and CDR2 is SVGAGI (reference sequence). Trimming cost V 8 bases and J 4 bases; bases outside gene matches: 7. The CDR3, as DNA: TGTGCCAGCGGCAGCGGGGGGACCCCAGATACGCAGTATTTT. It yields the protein CASGSGGTPDTQYF.

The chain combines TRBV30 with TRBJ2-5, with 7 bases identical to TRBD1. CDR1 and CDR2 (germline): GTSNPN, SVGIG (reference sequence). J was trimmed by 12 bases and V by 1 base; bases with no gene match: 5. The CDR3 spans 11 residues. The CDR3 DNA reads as TGTGCCTGGAGTGCCTCAGGGGGAAAGTACTTC. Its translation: CAWSASGGKYF.

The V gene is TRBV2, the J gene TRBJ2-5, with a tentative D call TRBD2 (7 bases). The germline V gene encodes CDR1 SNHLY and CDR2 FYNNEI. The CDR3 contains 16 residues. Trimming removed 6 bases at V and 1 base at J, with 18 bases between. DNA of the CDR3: TGTGCCAGCAGCTCCGACCGGGGGGCGTTCCAAGAGACCCAGTACTTC. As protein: CASSSDRGAFQETQYF.

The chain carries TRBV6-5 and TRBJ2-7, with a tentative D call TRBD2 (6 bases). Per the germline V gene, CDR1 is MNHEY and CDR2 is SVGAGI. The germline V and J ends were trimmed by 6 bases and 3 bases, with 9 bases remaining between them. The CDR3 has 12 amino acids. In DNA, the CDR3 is TGTGCCAGCAGGCGGGACTTCTACGAGCAGTACTTC. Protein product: CASRRDFYEQYF.

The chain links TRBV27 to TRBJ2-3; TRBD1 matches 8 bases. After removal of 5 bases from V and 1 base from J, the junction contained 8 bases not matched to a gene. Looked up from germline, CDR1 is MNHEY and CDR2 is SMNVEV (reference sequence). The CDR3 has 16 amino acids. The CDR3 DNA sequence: TGTGCCAGCAGTGAGTTCACCAGGGGGCGCACAGATACGCAGTATTTT. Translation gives CASSEFTRGRTDTQYF.

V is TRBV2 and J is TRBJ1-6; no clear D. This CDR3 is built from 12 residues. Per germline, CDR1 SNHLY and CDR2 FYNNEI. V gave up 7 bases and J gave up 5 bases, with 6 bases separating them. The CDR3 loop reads CASKTDNSPLHF. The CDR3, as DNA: TGTGCCAGCAAAACAGATAATTCACCCCTCCACTTT.

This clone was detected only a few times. The CDR3 nucleotides read TGCGCCAGCAGCCGCGGGAGGGCCGGCACAGATACGCAGTATTTT. Its protein is CASSRGRAGTDTQYF. V gene TRBV5-1 combines with J gene TRBJ2-3, with 9 bases aligning to TRBD2. V shed 4 bases and J 1 base; nucleotides not matched to a gene: 4. Germline V gene data show CDR1 as SGHRS and CDR2 as YFSETQ. The CDR3 length is 15 residues.

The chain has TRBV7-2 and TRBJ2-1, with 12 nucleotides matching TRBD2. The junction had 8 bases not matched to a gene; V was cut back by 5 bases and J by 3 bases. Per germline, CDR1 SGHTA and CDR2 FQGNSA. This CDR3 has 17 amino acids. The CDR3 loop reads CASSIRTSGALYNEQFF. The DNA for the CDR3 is TGTGCCAGCAGCATACGGACTAGCGGGGCCCTCTACAATGAGCAGTTCTTC.

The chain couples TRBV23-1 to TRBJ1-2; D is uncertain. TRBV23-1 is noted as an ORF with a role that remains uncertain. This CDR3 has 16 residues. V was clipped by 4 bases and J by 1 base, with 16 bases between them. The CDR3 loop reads CASSPLIRYCNYGYTF. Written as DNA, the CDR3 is TGCGCCAGCAGTCCTCTTATCAGGTATTGTAACTATGGCTACACCTTC.

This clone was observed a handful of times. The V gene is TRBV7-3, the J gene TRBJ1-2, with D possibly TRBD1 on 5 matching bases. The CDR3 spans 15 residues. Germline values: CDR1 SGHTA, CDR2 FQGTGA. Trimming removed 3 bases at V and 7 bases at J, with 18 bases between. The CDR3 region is CASSLLPGPGSGYTF. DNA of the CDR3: TGTGCCAGCAGCTTGCTTCCGGGGCCGGGCTCTGGCTACACCTTC.

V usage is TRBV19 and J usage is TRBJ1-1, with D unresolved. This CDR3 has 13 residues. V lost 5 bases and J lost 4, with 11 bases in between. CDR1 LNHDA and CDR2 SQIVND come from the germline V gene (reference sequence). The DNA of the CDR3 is TGTGCCAGTAGTGATCGGGTTTCCACTGAAGCTTTCTTT. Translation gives CASSDRVSTEAFF.

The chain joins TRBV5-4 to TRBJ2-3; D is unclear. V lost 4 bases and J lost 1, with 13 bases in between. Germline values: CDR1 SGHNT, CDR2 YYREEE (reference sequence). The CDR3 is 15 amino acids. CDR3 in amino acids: CASSAVGRRTDTQYF. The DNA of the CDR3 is TGTGCCAGCAGCGCTGTCGGCAGGCGCACAGATACGCAGTATTTT.

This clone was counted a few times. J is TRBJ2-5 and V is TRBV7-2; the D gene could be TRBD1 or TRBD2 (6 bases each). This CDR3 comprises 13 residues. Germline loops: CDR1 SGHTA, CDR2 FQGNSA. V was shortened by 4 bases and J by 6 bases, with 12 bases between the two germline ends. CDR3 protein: CASSSGDSKTQYF. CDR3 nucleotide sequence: TGTGCCAGCAGCTCAGGGGACTCTAAGACCCAGTACTTC.

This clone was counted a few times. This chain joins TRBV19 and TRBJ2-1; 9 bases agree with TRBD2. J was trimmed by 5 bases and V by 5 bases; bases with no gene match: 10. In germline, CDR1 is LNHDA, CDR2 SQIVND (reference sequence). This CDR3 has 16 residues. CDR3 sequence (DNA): TGTGCCAGTAGTGCTGGGGGGACTAGCTGGGACAATGAGCAGTTCTTC. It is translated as CASSAGGTSWDNEQFF.

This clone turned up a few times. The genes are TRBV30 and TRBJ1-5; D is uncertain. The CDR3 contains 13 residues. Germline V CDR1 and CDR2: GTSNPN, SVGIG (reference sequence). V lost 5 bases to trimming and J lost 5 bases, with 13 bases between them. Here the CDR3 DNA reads TGTGCCTGGGGCGCGCGGGAGCATCAGCCCCAGCATTTT. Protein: CAWGAREHQPQHF.